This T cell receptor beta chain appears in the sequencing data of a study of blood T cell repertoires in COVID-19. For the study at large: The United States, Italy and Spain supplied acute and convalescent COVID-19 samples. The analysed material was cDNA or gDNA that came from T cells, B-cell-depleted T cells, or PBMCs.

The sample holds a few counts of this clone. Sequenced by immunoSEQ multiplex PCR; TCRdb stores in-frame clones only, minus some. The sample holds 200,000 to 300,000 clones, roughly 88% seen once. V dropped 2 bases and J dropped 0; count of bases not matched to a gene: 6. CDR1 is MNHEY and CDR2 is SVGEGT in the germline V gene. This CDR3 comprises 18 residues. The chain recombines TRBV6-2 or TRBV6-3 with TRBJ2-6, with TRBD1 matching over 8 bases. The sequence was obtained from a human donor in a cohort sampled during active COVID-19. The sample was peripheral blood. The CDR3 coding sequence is TGTGCCAGCAGTTACGGGGGACAGGTAGTCTCTGGGGCCAACGTCCTGACTTTC. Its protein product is CASSYGGQVVSGANVLTF.